Sequencing of this TCR beta chain was carried out in a study of blood T cells in healthy people across ages. The authors ran a second PCR of 7 to 11 cycles using a sample-barcoded 5' primer and a J-beta primer mix. TCRdb re-called the 5' RACE reads through MiXCR, storing one row per CDR3 protein. The sample lists about 930,000 distinct CDR3 sequences, about 28% seen once, with more than 8.5% in the top ten. Germline V gene sequence: CDR1 SGHVS, CDR2 FQNEAQ. This CDR3 spans 18 amino acids. Unmatched junction bases numbered 10, after V lost 2 bases and J lost 1 base. Total RNA amounts of at least 5 micrograms were extracted per sample. Another study also made use of these data, one on T cells of mothers and their children.

This chain joins TRBV7-8 and TRBJ2-2; 7 positions match TRBD2. This TCR was recovered from a woman between 35 and 50 years old in good health. Specimen: blood. The CDR3 DNA sequence: TGTGCCAGCAGCTTACAGGTCCGGCCGGGAGGGAACACCGGGGAGCTGTTTTTT. It codes for CASSLQVRPGGNTGELFF.